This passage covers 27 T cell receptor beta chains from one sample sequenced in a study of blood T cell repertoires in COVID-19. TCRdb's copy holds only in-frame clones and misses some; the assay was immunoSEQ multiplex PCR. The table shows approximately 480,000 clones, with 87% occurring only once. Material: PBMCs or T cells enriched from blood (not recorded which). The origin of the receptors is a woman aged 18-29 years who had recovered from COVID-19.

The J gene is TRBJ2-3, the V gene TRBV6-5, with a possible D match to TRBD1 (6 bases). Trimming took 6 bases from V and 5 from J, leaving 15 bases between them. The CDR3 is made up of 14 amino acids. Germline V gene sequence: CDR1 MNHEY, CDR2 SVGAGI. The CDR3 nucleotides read TGTGCCAGCAGCCTATTTCACAGGGTAGATACGCAGTATTTT. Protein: CASSLFHRVDTQYF.

The CDR3 bases are TGTGCCAGCAGACCACAGGGGGTGAGAACTGAAGCTTTCTTT. This encodes CASRPQGVRTEAFF. The V call is TRBV28, the J call TRBJ1-1; 8 bases map to TRBD1. V lost 6 bases to trimming and J lost 5 bases; unmatched junction nucleotides: 8. Looked up from germline, CDR1 is MDHEN and CDR2 is SYDVKM. CDR3 size: 14 residues.

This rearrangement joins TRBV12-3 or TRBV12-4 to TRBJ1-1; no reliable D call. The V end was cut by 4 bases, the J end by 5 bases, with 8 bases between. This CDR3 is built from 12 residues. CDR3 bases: TGTGCCAGCAGTTATGAAGAGACTGAAGCTTTCTTT. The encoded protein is CASSYEETEAFF.

CDR3 sequence: CASSYSGQQNTEAFF. The CDR3 DNA reads TGTGCCAGCAGTTATTCCGGACAGCAGAACACTGAAGCTTTCTTT. V usage is TRBV2 and J usage is TRBJ1-1; TRBD1 is a possible D gene (6 bases). V was clipped by 5 bases and J by 1 base, with 14 bases between them. This CDR3 has 15 amino acids. The germline CDR1 and CDR2 sequences are SNHLY and FYNNEI. The variable domain in full, completed from reference TRBV2 and TRBJ1-1, reads EPEVTQTPSHQVTQMGQEVILRCVPISNHLYFYWYRQILGQKVEFLVSFYNNEISEKSEIFDDQFSVERPDGSNFTLKIRSTKLEDSAMYFCASSYSGQQNTEAFFGQGTRLTVV.

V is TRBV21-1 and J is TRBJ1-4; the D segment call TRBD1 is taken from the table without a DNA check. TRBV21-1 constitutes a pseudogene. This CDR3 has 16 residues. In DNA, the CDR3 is TGTGCCAGCAGCAAAGCGAGGACAGCACGTAATGAAAAACTGTTTTTT. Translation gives CASSKARTARNEKLFF.

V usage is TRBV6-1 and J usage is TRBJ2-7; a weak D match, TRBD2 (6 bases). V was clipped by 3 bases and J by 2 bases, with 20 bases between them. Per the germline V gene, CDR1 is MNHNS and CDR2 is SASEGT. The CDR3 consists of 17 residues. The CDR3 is CASSDYIPGDPTYEQYF. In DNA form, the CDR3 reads TGTGCCAGCAGTGATTATATTCCGGGGGATCCAACCTACGAGCAGTACTTC.

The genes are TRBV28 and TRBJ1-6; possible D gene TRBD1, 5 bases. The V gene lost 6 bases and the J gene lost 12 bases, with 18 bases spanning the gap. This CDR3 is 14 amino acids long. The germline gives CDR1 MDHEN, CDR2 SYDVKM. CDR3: CASSSRVAKGPLHF. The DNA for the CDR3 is TGTGCCAGCAGCTCCAGGGTTGCTAAAGGACCCCTCCACTTT.

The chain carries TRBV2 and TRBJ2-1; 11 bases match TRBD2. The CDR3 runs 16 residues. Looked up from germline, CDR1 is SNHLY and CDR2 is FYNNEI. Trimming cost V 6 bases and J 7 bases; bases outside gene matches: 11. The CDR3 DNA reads TGTGCCAGCAGACCCTTTAGCGGGGGGGCCGGTAATGAGCAGTTCTTC. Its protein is CASRPFSGGAGNEQFF.

The CDR3 DNA reads as TGTGCCAGCACCCGCCGGGGGGCCGGCACAGATACGCAGTATTTT. As protein: CASTRRGAGTDTQYF. The chain uses TRBV2 and TRBJ2-3; D might be TRBD2 (7 bases). The CDR3 is 15 amino acids. Trimming took 7 bases from V and 1 from J, leaving 15 bases between them. Germline V lookup: CDR1 SNHLY, CDR2 FYNNEI.

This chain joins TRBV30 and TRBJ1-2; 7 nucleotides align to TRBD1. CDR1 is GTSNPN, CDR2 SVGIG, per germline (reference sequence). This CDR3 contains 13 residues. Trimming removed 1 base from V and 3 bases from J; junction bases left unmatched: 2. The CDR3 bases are TGTGCCTGGAGTGCGACAGGGTACTATGGCTACACCTTC. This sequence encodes CAWSATGYYGYTF.

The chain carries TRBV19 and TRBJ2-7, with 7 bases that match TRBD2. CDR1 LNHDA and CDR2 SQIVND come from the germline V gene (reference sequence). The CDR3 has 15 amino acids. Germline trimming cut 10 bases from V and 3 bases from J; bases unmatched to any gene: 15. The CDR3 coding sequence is TGTGCCACCCTAAGTGGGGGGGGTAGCGGCTACGAGCAGTACTTC. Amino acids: CATLSGGGSGYEQYF.

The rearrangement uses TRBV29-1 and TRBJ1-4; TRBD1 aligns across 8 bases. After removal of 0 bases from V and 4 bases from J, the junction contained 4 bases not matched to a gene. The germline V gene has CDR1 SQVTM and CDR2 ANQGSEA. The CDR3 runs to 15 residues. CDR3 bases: TGCAGCGTTGAAGAAAGGACAGGGATTAATGAAAAACTGTTTTTT. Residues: CSVEERTGINEKLFF.

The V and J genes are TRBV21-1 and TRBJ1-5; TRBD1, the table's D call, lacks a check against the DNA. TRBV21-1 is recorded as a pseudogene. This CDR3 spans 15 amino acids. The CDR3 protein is CASSLLQGWDQPQHF. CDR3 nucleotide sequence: TGTGCCAGCAGCCTATTACAGGGGTGGGATCAGCCCCAGCATTTT.

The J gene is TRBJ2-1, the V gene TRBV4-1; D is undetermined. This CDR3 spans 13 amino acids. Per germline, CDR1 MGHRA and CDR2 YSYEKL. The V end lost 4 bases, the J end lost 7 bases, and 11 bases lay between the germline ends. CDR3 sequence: CASSRRSGNEQFF. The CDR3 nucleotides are TGCGCCAGCAGCCGTAGATCCGGGAATGAGCAGTTCTTC.

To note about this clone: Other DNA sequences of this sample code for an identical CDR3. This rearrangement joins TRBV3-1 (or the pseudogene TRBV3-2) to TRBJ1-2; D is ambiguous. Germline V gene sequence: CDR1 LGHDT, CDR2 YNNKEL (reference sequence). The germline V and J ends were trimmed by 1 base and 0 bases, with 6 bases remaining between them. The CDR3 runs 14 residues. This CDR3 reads CASSQGTANYGYTF. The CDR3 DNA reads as TGTGCCAGCAGCCAAGGCACAGCTAACTATGGCTACACCTTC.

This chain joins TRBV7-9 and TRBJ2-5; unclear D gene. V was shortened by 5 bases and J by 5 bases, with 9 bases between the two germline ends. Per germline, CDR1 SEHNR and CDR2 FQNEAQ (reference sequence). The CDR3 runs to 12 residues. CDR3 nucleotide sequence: TGTGCCAGCAGCGAGAACCGGGAGACCCAGTACTTC. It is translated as CASSENRETQYF.

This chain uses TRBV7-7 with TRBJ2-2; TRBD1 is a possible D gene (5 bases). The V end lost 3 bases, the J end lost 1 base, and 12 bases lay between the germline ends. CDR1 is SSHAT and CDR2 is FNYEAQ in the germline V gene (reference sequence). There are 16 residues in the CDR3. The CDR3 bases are TGTGCCAGCAGCTTGCTACAGGCCAGGAACACCGGGGAGCTGTTTTTT. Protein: CASSLLQARNTGELFF.

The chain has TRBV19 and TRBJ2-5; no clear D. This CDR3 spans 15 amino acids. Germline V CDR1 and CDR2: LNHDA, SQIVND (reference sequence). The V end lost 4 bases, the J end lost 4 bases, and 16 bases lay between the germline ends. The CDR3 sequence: CASSKTATNGETQYF. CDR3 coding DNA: TGTGCCAGTAGTAAAACAGCCACAAATGGAGAGACCCAGTACTTC.

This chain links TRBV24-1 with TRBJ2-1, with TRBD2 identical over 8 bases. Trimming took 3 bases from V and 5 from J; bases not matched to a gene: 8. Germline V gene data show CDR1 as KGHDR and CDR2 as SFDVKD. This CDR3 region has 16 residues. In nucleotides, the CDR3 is TGTGCCACCAGTGATCCCGGGAGGGGAGGGGACAATGAGCAGTTCTTC. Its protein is CATSDPGRGGDNEQFF.

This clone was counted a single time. The CDR3 DNA is TGTGCCAGCAACGCCCTAAACAGGGGCCCGAACACTGAAGCTTTCTTT. Its protein is CASNALNRGPNTEAFF. The chain couples TRBV28 to TRBJ1-1, with TRBD1 identical over 7 bases. The length of the CDR3 is 16 residues. Germline CDR1 is MDHEN and CDR2 is SYDVKM. With 7 bases clipped from V and 1 base from J, the junction kept 12 bases outside the gene matches.

In DNA, the CDR3 is TGCGCCAGCAGCCAAGATAGGGGCCCGGGCTTCGATCAGCCCCAGCATTTT. Its translation: CASSQDRGPGFDQPQHF. The genes are TRBV4-1 and TRBJ1-5; tentatively, D is TRBD1 (5 bases). The CDR3 sequence is 17 residues long. Deletions cut 0 bases from V and 5 bases from J, with 17 bases between. Germline CDR1 MGHRA, CDR2 YSYEKL.

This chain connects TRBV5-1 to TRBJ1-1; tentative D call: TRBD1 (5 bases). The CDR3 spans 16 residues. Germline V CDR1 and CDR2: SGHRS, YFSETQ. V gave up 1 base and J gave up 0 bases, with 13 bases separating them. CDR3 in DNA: TGCGCCAGCAGCTTGTTTTCAGGGCCCATGAACACTGAAGCTTTCTTT. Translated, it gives CASSLFSGPMNTEAFF.

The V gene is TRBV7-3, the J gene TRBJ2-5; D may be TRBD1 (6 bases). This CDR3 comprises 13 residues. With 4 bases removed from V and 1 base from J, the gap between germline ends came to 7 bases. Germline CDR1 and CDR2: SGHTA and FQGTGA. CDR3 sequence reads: CASSSDSQETQYF. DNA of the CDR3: TGTGCCAGCAGCTCGGACAGCCAAGAGACCCAGTACTTC.

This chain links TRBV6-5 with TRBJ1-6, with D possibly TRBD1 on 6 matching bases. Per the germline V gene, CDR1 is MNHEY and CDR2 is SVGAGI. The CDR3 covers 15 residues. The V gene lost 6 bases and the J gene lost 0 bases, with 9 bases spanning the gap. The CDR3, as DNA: TGTGCCAGCAGAGACAGGAGCTCCTATAATTCACCCCTCCACTTT. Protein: CASRDRSSYNSPLHF.

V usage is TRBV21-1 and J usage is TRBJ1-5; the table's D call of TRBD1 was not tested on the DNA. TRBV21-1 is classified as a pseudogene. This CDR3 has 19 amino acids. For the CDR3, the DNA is TGTGCCAGCAGCCCGCAGGGACAGGGTAGCCTCTATAGCAATCAGCCCCAGCATTTT. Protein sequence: CASSPQGQGSLYSNQPQHF.

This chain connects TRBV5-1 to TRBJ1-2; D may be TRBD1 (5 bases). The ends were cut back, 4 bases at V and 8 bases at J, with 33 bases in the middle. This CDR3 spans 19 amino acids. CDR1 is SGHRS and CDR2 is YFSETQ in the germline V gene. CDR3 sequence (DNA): TGCGCCAGCAGCGCCCGGCTAAGGAGTAACTCACAAGCAGGGCAAGGCTACACCTTC. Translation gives CASSARLRSNSQAGQGYTF.

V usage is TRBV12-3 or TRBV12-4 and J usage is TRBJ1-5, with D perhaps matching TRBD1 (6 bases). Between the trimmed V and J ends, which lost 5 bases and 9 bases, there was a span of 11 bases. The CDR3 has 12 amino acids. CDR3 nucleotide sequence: TGTGCCAGCAGTCTCGCACAGGGGCCCCAGCATTTT. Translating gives CASSLAQGPQHF.